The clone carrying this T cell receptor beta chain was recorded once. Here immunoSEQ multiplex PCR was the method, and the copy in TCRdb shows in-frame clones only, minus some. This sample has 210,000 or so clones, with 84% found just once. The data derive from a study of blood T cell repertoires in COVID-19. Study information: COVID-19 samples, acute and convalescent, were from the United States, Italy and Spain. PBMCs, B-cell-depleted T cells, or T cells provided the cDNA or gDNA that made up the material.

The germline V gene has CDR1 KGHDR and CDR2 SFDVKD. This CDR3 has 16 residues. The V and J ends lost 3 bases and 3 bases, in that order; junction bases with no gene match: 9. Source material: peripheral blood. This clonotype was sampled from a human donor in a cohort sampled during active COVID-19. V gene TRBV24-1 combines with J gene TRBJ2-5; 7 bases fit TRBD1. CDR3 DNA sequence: TGTGCCACCAGTGATCCGACCGGCGACAGGGAAGAGACCCAGTACTTC. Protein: CATSDPTGDREETQYF.